This T cell receptor beta chain was captured by sequencing in a study of control samples from healthy donors and cancer patients. Some clones are missing from TCRdb's copy, which holds only in-frame ones; the method was immunoSEQ multiplex PCR. The table lists 170,000 or so clones, 94% of them singletons. This CDR3 is 14 amino acids long. The gene calls are TRBV21-1 and TRBJ1-2; the D segment call TRBD1 is taken from the table without a DNA check. TRBV21-1 counts as a pseudogene. Input material: blood. The sequence derives from a young woman in good health. The chain's CDR3 is CASTDTDPAYGYTF. In DNA form, the CDR3 reads TGTGCCAGCACCGATACAGATCCTGCCTATGGCTACACCTTC.